This T cell receptor beta chain was observed in a study of CD8 T cells in ankylosing spondylitis. Study results and limitations: Seemingly distinctive of ankylosing spondylitis blood was a TCR beta motif formed by eight highly homologous variants. Past research had described some motif variants in reactive arthritis synovial fluid and blood.

TCRdb itself ran the 5' RACE reads through MiXCR, one entry per CDR3 protein. The table lists about 750,000 distinct CDR3 sequences, roughly 19% of them singletons. Trimming took 5 bases from V and 1 from J, leaving 14 bases between them. This CDR3 has 15 residues. Germline loops: CDR1 SEHNR, CDR2 FQNEAQ (reference sequence). This clonotype was detected only a few times. Its target is unknown. The V gene is TRBV7-9, the J gene TRBJ1-1; no firm D call. This clonotype originated in a male donor with ankylosing spondylitis. The sequenced sample consisted of blood, either unsorted or a sorted T cell fraction (not recorded which). Here the CDR3 DNA reads TGTGCCAGCAGCGCCAAGAGGACTCCGAACACTGAAGCTTTCTTT. Translation: CASSAKRTPNTEAFF.